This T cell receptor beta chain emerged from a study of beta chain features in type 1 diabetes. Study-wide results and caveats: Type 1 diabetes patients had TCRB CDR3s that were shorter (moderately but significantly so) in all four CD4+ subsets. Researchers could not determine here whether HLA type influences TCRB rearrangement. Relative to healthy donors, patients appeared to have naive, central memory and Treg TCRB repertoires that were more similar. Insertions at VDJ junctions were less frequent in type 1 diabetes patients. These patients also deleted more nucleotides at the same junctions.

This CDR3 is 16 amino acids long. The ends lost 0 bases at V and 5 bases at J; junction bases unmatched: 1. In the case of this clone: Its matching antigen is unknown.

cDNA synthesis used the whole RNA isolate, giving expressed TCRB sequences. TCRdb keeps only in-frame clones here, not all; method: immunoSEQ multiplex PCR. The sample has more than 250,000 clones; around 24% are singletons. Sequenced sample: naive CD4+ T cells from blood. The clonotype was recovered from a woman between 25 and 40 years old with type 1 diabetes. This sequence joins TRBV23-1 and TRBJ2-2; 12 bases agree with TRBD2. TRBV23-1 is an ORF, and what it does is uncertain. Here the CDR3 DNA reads TGCGCCAGCAGTCAATCGGGACTAGCGGGTACCGGGGAGCTGTTTTTT. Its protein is CASSQSGLAGTGELFF.